The 11 T cell receptor beta chains in this list originate from one sample, sequenced in a study of blood T cells in healthy people across ages. The authors ran a second PCR of roughly 7 to 11 cycles using a sample-barcoded 5' primer and a J-beta primer mix. TCRdb called the 5' RACE reads again in MiXCR, with one record for every CDR3 protein. This table holds around 1.5 million distinct CDR3 sequences, 42% found once. The sample consisted of blood. Receptors were obtained from a woman in her late teens or twenties in good health.

This chain joins TRBV7-9 and TRBJ1-2, with D maybe TRBD1 (5 bases). The germline V gene encodes CDR1 SEHNR and CDR2 FQNEAQ (reference sequence). This CDR3 region has 16 residues. Between the trimmed V and J ends, which lost 1 base and 2 bases, there was a span of 14 bases. The CDR3 DNA follows: TGTGCCAGCAGCTTAGGGTCGGGGCAGGGCAACTATGGCTACACCTTC. Its protein product is CASSLGSGQGNYGYTF.

This chain links TRBV6-1 with TRBJ2-4; a weak D match, TRBD2 (6 bases). Matching the DNA end better, TRBJ2-7 makes the J call doubtful. The CDR3 runs to 14 residues. Per germline, CDR1 MNHNS and CDR2 SASEGT. CDR3 amino acids: CASSEGGVFHEQYF. The CDR3, as DNA: TGTGCCAGCAGTGAAGGGGGGGTTTTCCACGAGCAGTACTTC.

The chain is built from TRBV6-2 or TRBV6-3 and TRBJ2-5, with a tentative D call TRBD1 (6 bases). Germline V CDR1 and CDR2: MNHEY, SVGEGT. V was pared by 3 bases and J by 1 base, with 12 bases between. CDR3 size: 15 residues. Here the CDR3 DNA reads TGTGCCAGCAGTTATGGCGACAGGTTCCAAGAGACCCAGTACTTC. Translating gives CASSYGDRFQETQYF.

CDR3 sequence (DNA): TGCGCCAGCAGCGGACAGGGGGCGCACACTGAAGCTTTCTTT. This sequence encodes CASSGQGAHTEAFF. The chain links TRBV5-1 to TRBJ1-1; 11 nucleotides agree with TRBD1. Germline CDR1 SGHRS, CDR2 YFSETQ. This CDR3 is 14 amino acids long. V was pared by 4 bases and J by 3 bases, with 2 bases of the junction left unmatched.

CDR3 nucleotides: TGCAGTGCTAGAGAAAGCCATGGCTACACCTTC. It is translated as CSARESHGYTF. J is TRBJ1-2 and V is TRBV20-1; D remains unclear. This CDR3 has 11 amino acids. The germline gives CDR1 DFQATT, CDR2 SNEGSKA (reference sequence). Trimming took 0 bases from V and 6 from J, leaving 5 bases between them.

This clonotype appeared a single time. The rearrangement links TRBV20-1 to TRBJ2-5; tentative D call: TRBD2 (5 bases). The closer fit of TRBJ2-1 to the DNA end suggests the J call may be wrong. This CDR3 contains 14 residues. The germline V gene encodes CDR1 DFQATT and CDR2 SNEGSKA (reference sequence). The DNA for the CDR3 is TGCAGTGCTAGAGATGGACTGAGACAAGAGACCCAGTTCTTC. Translation: CSARDGLRQETQFF.

The rearrangement uses TRBV27 and TRBJ2-1; D is ambiguous. The CDR3 spans 15 residues. The V gene lost 2 bases and the J gene lost 2 bases, with 10 bases spanning the gap. CDR1 is MNHEY and CDR2 is SMNVEV in the germline V gene (reference sequence). In DNA, the CDR3 is TGTGCCAGCAGTTTACAGCTAATAACCTACAATGAGCAGTTCTTC. It is translated as CASSLQLITYNEQFF.

The chain combines TRBV6-5 with TRBJ2-3; 9 bases line up with TRBD1. Germline V lookup: CDR1 MNHEY, CDR2 SVGAGI. The CDR3 spans 14 residues. V trimming: 5 bases; J trimming: 6 bases; junction bases outside the gene matches: 6. The DNA for the CDR3 is TGTGCCAGCAGTGCACAGGGGGCCAGGGATACGCAGTATTTT. This gives the protein CASSAQGARDTQYF.

The chain couples TRBV20-1 to TRBJ2-7; D gene unclear. The J call may be incorrect, as the DNA end agrees better with TRBJ2-5. Germline V gene sequence: CDR1 DFQATT, CDR2 SNEGSKA (reference sequence). The CDR3 consists of 15 residues. CDR3 sequence (DNA): TGCAGTGCTAGAGATGGCAGATTGCACCAAGAGACCCAGTACTTC. It yields the protein CSARDGRLHQETQYF.

This clonotype has ten or more counts. This chain connects TRBV20-1 to TRBJ2-3, with 9 bases lining up with TRBD2. The V gene end was trimmed by 2 bases and the J gene end by 1 base; junction bases not matched to a gene: 4. Looked up from germline, CDR1 is DFQATT and CDR2 is SNEGSKA (reference sequence). The CDR3 loop spans 15 amino acids. The DNA of the CDR3 is TGCAGTGCTAGAAAGGCTAGCGGGGGCACAGATACGCAGTATTTT. Amino acid sequence: CSARKASGGTDTQYF.

This clonotype appeared a few times. The chain combines TRBV29-1 with TRBJ1-1; possible D gene TRBD1, 5 bases. Trimming removed 7 bases at V and 4 bases at J, with 13 bases between. The V gene's germline CDR1 is SQVTM and CDR2 ANQGSEA. The CDR3 has 12 amino acids. CDR3 in amino acids: CSASSGGTEAFF. The CDR3 bases are TGCAGCGCCTCCTCCGGGGGCACTGAAGCTTTCTTT.